This TCR beta chain was sequenced for a study of blood T cells in healthy people across ages. CDR3 length: 14 amino acids. Between the trimmed V and J ends, which lost 5 bases and 7 bases, there was a span of 18 bases. Per germline, CDR1 MDHEN and CDR2 SYDVKM. Overall study results and limits: Any changes in expanded clonotypes were possibly confounded, as donor CMV status remained unknown. Unsorted PBMC material precluded a definitive naive versus antigen-experienced comparison.

Then a second PCR, running roughly 6 to 11 cycles, was carried out with a sample-barcoded 5' primer and a J-beta primer mix. All samples yielded 2.5 million or more CDR3-containing paired-end reads. Each CDR3 protein gets one entry after TCRdb re-called the 5' RACE reads with MiXCR. The table shows approximately 1,100,000 distinct CDR3 sequences, with 35% to 55% occurring only once. Points on this clonotype: Antigen unknown.

V usage is TRBV28 and J usage is TRBJ2-7; D uncertain. The TCR sequence derives from a woman in her fifties or sixties in good health. The sample comprised blood. The CDR3 DNA sequence: TGTGCCAGCAGTCCCCCCGGCGGCCTGAAGGAGCAGTACTTC. Translation: CASSPPGGLKEQYF.